This T cell receptor beta chain derives from a study of post-analysis software for immune sequencing data. Whole-study results and caveats: Normalized Chao1 diversity was significantly reduced in patients versus controls. Several TRBV segments were more frequent in patients than controls; TRBV5-6, TRBV5-1 and TRBV20-1 belonged to this group.

To note about this clonotype: The antigen is unknown.

Unique molecular identifiers were present in the TCR beta cDNA libraries. About 540,000 cDNA molecules were obtained from around 1 to 10 million T cells. TCRdb passed the PCR reads through MiXCR, listing each CDR3 protein once. Of roughly 540,000 distinct CDR3 sequences in the sample, 34% were seen once. This CDR3 is built from 15 residues. Germline loops: CDR1 ENHRY, CDR2 SYGVKD. Germline trimming cut 3 bases from V and 0 bases from J; bases unmatched to any gene: 4. This chain uses TRBV10-3 with TRBJ1-1; 7 positions agree with TRBD1. The sequence was obtained from a girl under 18 with multiple sclerosis. The sequencing sample was made of blood. The CDR3 sequence is CAISDEGAVNTEAFF. The CDR3 nucleotides read TGTGCCATCAGTGATGAGGGGGCGGTGAACACTGAAGCTTTCTTT.